This entry lists 20 T cell receptor beta chains sequenced from one sample in a study of T cells in Graves' hyperthyroidism and ophthalmopathy. The TCR beta CDR3 regions underwent amplification using RNA transcripts as the source. Researchers ran a first-round RT-PCR on the TCR CDR3 using the HTBI primer set. TCRdb passed the multiplex PCR reads through MiXCR, listing each CDR3 protein once. Of over 450,000 distinct CDR3 sequences listed, under 15% are singletons. The sequencing sample was made of blood. Receptors were obtained from a woman aged 18-30 years with Graves' hyperthyroidism.

This clonotype has at least ten counts. The J gene is TRBJ2-4, the V gene TRBV30, with TRBD2 matching over 9 bases. Germline-derived CDR1 and CDR2 are GTSNPN and SVGIG (reference sequence). The CDR3 consists of 13 residues. CDR3 bases: TGTGCACACGCAGCGGGAGGCGGTGCCATTCAGTACTTC. Translated, it gives CAHAAGGGAIQYF.

This clonotype was found a few times. V is TRBV6-1 and J is TRBJ1-1, with 7 nucleotides matching TRBD1. V shed 7 bases and J 4 bases; nucleotides not matched to a gene: 12. Looked up from germline, CDR1 is MNHNS and CDR2 is SASEGT. The CDR3 loop spans 15 amino acids. Here the CDR3 DNA reads TGTGCCAGCACCAACCCGTGGGCAGGGGGCACTGAAGCTTTCTTT. Translated: CASTNPWAGGTEAFF.

This clonotype was recorded at least ten times. This chain joins TRBV30 and TRBJ2-2, with 8 nucleotides matching TRBD1. CDR1 GTSNPN and CDR2 SVGIG come from the germline V gene (reference sequence). J gave up 6 bases and V 5 bases, and 8 bases lay outside the gene matches. The CDR3 length is 14 residues. CDR3 protein: CAWAGQGLPGELFF. The DNA of the CDR3 is TGTGCCTGGGCTGGACAGGGCTTGCCCGGGGAGCTGTTTTTT.

A few counts support this clonotype. The chain is built from TRBV5-1 and TRBJ1-3; possible D gene TRBD1, 5 bases. CDR3 length: 14 residues. Germline assignment: CDR1 SGHRS and CDR2 YFSETQ. Trimming took off 0 bases at V and 4 bases at J, with 8 bases between the two ends. The CDR3 DNA is TGCGCCAGCAGCTTGGCAGGGTACGGAAACACCATATATTTT. It specifies CASSLAGYGNTIYF.

This clonotype has at least ten counts. V and J are TRBV14 and TRBJ1-6; D uncertain. CDR3 length: 18 residues. The germline CDR1 and CDR2 sequences are SGHDN and FVKESK. V was pared by 4 bases and J by 5 bases, with 21 bases between. The DNA of the CDR3 is TGTGCCAGCAGCCCCGAGGGTCGGGGTCCCAAAAATAATTCACCCCTCCACTTT. Amino acids: CASSPEGRGPKNNSPLHF.

This clonotype was recorded many times. The chain employs TRBV6-1 and TRBJ1-1, with 7 bases fitting TRBD1. CDR3 length equals 12 residues. Germline loops: CDR1 MNHNS, CDR2 SASEGT. Trimming took 5 bases from V and 11 from J; bases not matched to a gene: 8. CDR3 loop: CASSYPTGLAFF. In nucleotides, the CDR3 is TGTGCCAGCAGTTACCCGACAGGGCTGGCTTTCTTT.

A remark on this clonotype: A read error may explain this, as a much larger clone is one base away. The rearrangement links TRBV6-5 to TRBJ2-2, with 9 bases lining up with TRBD1. Looked up from germline, CDR1 is MNHEY and CDR2 is SVGAGI. CDR3 length equals 18 residues. The CDR3 here is CTSSYSWGQGRNTGELFF. CDR3 in DNA: TGTACCAGCAGTTACTCCTGGGGACAGGGAAGGAACACCGGGGAGCTGTTTTTT.

The chain joins TRBV12-3 or TRBV12-4 to TRBJ2-1, with unresolved D. The CDR3 has 14 amino acids. V was clipped by 3 bases and J by 8 bases, with 14 bases between them. CDR3 sequence: CASSFARINDEQFF. The CDR3 DNA reads TGTGCCAGCAGTTTTGCGAGGATTAACGATGAGCAGTTCTTC.

This clonotype was seen repeatedly, ten times or more. The V gene is TRBV3-1, the J gene TRBJ1-3, with no clear D. The CDR3 spans 14 residues. The V end was cut by 4 bases, the J end by 4 bases, with 11 bases between. Germline CDR1 reads LGHDT; CDR2 reads YNNKEL (reference sequence). The chain's CDR3 is CASSRTESGNTIYF. CDR3 bases: TGTGCCAGCAGCCGAACGGAATCAGGAAACACCATATATTTT.

This clonotype was counted ten times or more. This chain connects TRBV12-3 or TRBV12-4 to TRBJ1-2, with D tentatively TRBD1 (6 bases). The CDR3 is made up of 14 amino acids. V was pared by 7 bases and J by 8 bases, with 20 bases between. The CDR3 sequence: CASNPVGAGGGYTF. The CDR3 region has the DNA TGTGCCAGCAACCCTGTGGGGGCCGGCGGCGGCTACACCTTC.

This clonotype was counted a few times. V and J are TRBV9 and TRBJ1-2; D not resolved. V lost 0 bases to trimming and J lost 2 bases, with 5 bases between them. The CDR3 totals 13 residues. Germline values: CDR1 SGDLS, CDR2 YYNGEE. The CDR3 here is CASSVDDNYGYTF. CDR3 nucleotide sequence: TGTGCCAGCAGCGTAGACGACAACTATGGCTACACCTTC.

This clonotype appeared a few times. This chain links TRBV5-1 with TRBJ2-3, with a weak D call TRBD1 (5 bases). The V and J ends lost 1 base and 6 bases respectively, with 15 bases between them. The CDR3 is 15 residues long. From germline, CDR1 is SGHRS and CDR2 YFSETQ. This CDR3 is CASSLRTTKSDTQYF. In DNA form, the CDR3 reads TGCGCCAGCAGCTTGCGGACAACCAAGTCGGATACGCAGTATTTT.

In its sample, this clonotype was seen many times. The rearrangement joins TRBV19 to TRBJ1-1; a weak D match, TRBD1 (5 bases). There are 13 residues in the CDR3. V was clipped by 0 bases and J by 3 bases, with 5 bases between them. CDR1 LNHDA and CDR2 SQIVND come from the germline V gene (reference sequence). CDR3 in amino acids: CASSIDRDTEAFF. The CDR3 DNA reads TGTGCCAGTAGTATAGACAGGGACACTGAAGCTTTCTTT.

There are many counts of this clonotype. V gene TRBV27 combines with J gene TRBJ2-7, with TRBD1 matching over 8 bases. The CDR3 is 15 residues long. With V trimmed by 5 bases and J by 5 bases, 11 bases remained unmatched. Germline assignment: CDR1 MNHEY and CDR2 SMNVEV (reference sequence). As DNA, the CDR3 is TGTGCCAGCAGTCTCCGATACGGGACAGGCCACGAGCAGTACTTC. Translated, it gives CASSLRYGTGHEQYF.

In this sample, this clonotype turned up a few times. The chain's CDR3 is CASSIDRFSGYTF. In DNA, the CDR3 is TGTGCCAGTAGTATAGACAGATTTTCTGGCTACACCTTC. The chain is built from TRBV19 and TRBJ1-2; D not resolved. Germline assignment: CDR1 LNHDA and CDR2 SQIVND (reference sequence). Trimming removed 0 bases from V and 7 bases from J, with 9 bases in between. The CDR3 consists of 13 residues.

The table lists this clonotype with many counts. The chain combines TRBV11-3 with TRBJ1-3, with D perhaps TRBD1 (5 bases). With 5 bases removed from V and 0 bases from J, the gap between germline ends came to 14 bases. The CDR3 extends over 16 amino acids. CDR1 is SGHNT, CDR2 YENEEA, per germline. CDR3 in DNA: TGTGCCAGCAGCCTCCTTGGGGCCAACTCTGGAAACACCATATATTTT. Encoded protein: CASSLLGANSGNTIYF.

This clonotype was found many times. The rearrangement joins TRBV30 to TRBJ2-5, with 7 bases aligning to TRBD1. This CDR3 comprises 13 residues. V was clipped by 7 bases and J by 3 bases; unmatched bases: 8. Germline CDR1 is GTSNPN and CDR2 is SVGIG (reference sequence). This chain's CDR3 is CAYRDRGKETQYF. The CDR3 DNA is TGTGCCTACCGGGACAGAGGGAAAGAGACCCAGTACTTC.

This clonotype was detected many times. V is TRBV5-1 and J is TRBJ1-2, with 7 bases that match TRBD1. The V gene's germline CDR1 is SGHRS and CDR2 YFSETQ. Losses at the gene ends were 1 base for V and 6 bases for J; bases not matched to a gene: 6. The CDR3 runs to 14 residues. The CDR3 region is CASSLPFDRDGYTF. CDR3 DNA: TGCGCCAGCAGCTTGCCTTTTGACAGGGATGGCTACACCTTC.

This clonotype appeared many times. The rearrangement uses TRBV5-1 and TRBJ2-1; D is unclear. The CDR3 has 16 amino acids. CDR1 is SGHRS, CDR2 YFSETQ, per germline. V lost 1 base and J lost 7, with 18 bases in between. This CDR3 reads CASSLTSDPSRNEQFF. The DNA of the CDR3 is TGCGCCAGCAGCTTGACGAGTGATCCATCCAGAAATGAGCAGTTCTTC.

This clonotype was counted ten times or more. The chain employs TRBV19 and TRBJ1-5; 7 bases are shared with TRBD1. Germline V gene sequence: CDR1 LNHDA, CDR2 SQIVND (reference sequence). CDR3 length: 14 amino acids. The J segment lost 6 bases and the V segment lost 10 bases, leaving 12 bases of the junction unmatched. The DNA for the CDR3 is TGTGCCACCCTCGGAAGGACAGGTCGTCAGCCCCAGCATTTT. This gives the protein CATLGRTGRQPQHF.